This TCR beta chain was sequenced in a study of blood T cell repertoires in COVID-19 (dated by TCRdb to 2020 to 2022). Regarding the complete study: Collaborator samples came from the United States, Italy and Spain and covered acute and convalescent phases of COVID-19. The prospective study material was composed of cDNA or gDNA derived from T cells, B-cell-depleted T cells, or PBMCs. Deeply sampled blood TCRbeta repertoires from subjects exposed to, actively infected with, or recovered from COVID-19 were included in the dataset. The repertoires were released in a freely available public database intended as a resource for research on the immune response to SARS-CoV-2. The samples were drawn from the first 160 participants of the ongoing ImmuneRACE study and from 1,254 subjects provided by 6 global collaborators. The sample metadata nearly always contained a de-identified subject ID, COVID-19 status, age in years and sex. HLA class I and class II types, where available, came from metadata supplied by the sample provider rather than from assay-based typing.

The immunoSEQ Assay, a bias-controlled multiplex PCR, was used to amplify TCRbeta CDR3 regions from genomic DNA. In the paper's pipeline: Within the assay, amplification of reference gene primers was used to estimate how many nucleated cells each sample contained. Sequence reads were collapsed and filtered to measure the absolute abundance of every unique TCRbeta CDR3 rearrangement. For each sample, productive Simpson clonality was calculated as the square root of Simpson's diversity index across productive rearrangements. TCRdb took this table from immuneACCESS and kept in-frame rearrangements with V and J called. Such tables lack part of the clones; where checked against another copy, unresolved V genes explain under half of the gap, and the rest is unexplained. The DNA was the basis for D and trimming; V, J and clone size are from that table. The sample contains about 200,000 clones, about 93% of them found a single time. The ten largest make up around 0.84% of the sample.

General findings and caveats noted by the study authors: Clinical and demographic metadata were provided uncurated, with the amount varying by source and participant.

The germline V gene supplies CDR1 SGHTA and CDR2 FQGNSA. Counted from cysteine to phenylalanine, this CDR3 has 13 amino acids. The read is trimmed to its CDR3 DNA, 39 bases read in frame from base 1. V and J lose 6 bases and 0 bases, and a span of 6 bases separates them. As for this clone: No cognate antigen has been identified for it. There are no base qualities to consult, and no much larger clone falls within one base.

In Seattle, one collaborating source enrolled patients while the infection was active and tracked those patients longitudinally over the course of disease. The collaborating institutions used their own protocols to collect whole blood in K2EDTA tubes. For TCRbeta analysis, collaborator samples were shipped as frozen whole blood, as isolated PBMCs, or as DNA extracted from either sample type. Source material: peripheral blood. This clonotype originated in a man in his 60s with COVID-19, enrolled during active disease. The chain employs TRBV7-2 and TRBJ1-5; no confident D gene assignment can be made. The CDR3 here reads CASSSISNQPQHF. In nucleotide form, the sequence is TGTGCCAGCAGTTCTATTAGCAATCAGCCCCAGCATTTT.